The rows below give T cell receptor beta chains drawn from one sample of a study of identical twins. TCRdb ran MiXCR on the 5' RACE reads and lists one entry per CDR3 protein. The sample records roughly 540,000 distinct CDR3 sequences, less than 25% being singletons. These same data were also listed under a study on T cells expressing NK-cell markers.

Sequences were obtained from CD4+ T cells sorted from blood. The receptors shown here come from a woman aged 18-30 years in good health. Both conserved end residues are trimmed from each CDR3. The order of the fields is V gene, CDR3 protein.

V gene: TRBV6-2/TRBV6-3
CDR3 protein: ASSRGGTQY

V gene: TRBV20-1
CDR3 protein: SARATGEEQPQH

V gene: TRBV12-3/TRBV12-4
CDR3 protein: ASSHPGVEQF

V gene: TRBV20-1
CDR3 protein: SADSRRGSNEQF

V gene: TRBV20-1
CDR3 protein: SASVWVEETQY

V gene: TRBV20-1
CDR3 protein: SAPDRDTEAF

V gene: TRBV7-2
CDR3 protein: ASSLWQGSYNEQF

V gene: TRBV9
CDR3 protein: ASRPPRGQNEKLF

V gene: TRBV20-1
CDR3 protein: SAARALGGPLTDTQY

V gene: TRBV5-1
CDR3 protein: ASSSQGSGGSDTQY

V gene: TRBV20-1
CDR3 protein: SGRSASGYNEQF

V gene: TRBV4-3
CDR3 protein: ASSPRGAHSSYNEQF

V gene: TRBV23-1
CDR3 protein: ASRQGATQY

V gene: TRBV2
CDR3 protein: ASRPGLMWGYT

V gene: TRBV6-2/TRBV6-3
CDR3 protein: ASSYGPTDLTDTQY

V gene: TRBV10-3
CDR3 protein: AISESREQGPFH

V gene: TRBV15
CDR3 protein: ATSRAYSPVDTIY

V gene: TRBV12-3/TRBV12-4
CDR3 protein: ASSSGVRSSTEAF

V gene: TRBV5-6
CDR3 protein: ASSLEFGSQY

V gene: TRBV7-2
CDR3 protein: ASSRSVGPYEQY

V gene: TRBV12-3/TRBV12-4
CDR3 protein: ASNPGSQTQY

V gene: TRBV11-1
CDR3 protein: ASGEAMNTEAF

V gene: TRBV5-1
CDR3 protein: ASRRTERYEQY

V gene: TRBV29-1
CDR3 protein: SVGTRLIDTQY

V gene: TRBV20-1
CDR3 protein: SARDTPGTSGRRAYNEQF

V gene: TRBV6-2/TRBV6-3
CDR3 protein: ASSSLAGRSYNEQF

V gene: TRBV20-1
CDR3 protein: ATVAGGPDTQY

V gene: TRBV12-3/TRBV12-4
CDR3 protein: ASSFYRTGDGYT

V gene: TRBV12-3/TRBV12-4
CDR3 protein: ASSPETGGFEQY

V gene: TRBV2
CDR3 protein: ALRDRADTQY

V gene: TRBV18
CDR3 protein: ASSPQGYTDTQY

V gene: TRBV12-3/TRBV12-4
CDR3 protein: ASSLAQRRLAASTDTQY

V gene: TRBV29-1
CDR3 protein: SVDGKRETQY

V gene: TRBV28
CDR3 protein: ASNSRDRVHEQY

V gene: TRBV5-5
CDR3 protein: ASSLGYGPQPQH